These 18 T cell receptor beta chains came from one sample sequenced in a study of cytomegalovirus exposure and HLA in healthy donors. It was with 60 Vbeta and 13 Jbeta primers that the PCR ran. The method was immunoSEQ multiplex PCR; TCRdb's version includes in-frame clones alone and lacks a portion of them. Of about 180,000 clones in the sample, around 78% were seen once. The sequencing input was PBMCs. These receptors were taken from a man between 18 and 29 years old in good health and CMV-seronegative.

This rearrangement joins TRBV11-3 to TRBJ2-7; D might be TRBD1 (7 bases). CDR3 size: 13 residues. With 1 base removed from V and 6 bases from J, the gap between germline ends came to 10 bases. The germline V gene encodes CDR1 SGHNT and CDR2 YENEEA. The CDR3 region is CASSLAQGGEQYF. The CDR3 nucleotides are TGTGCCAGCAGCTTAGCCCAGGGGGGCGAGCAGTACTTC.

The CDR3 reads CASSIHRGLDNEQFF. In DNA form, the CDR3 reads TGTGCCAGCAGTATCCACAGGGGATTAGACAATGAGCAGTTCTTC. The J gene is TRBJ2-1, the V gene TRBV27; TRBD1 agrees at 7 bases. V shed 5 bases and J 5 bases; nucleotides not matched to a gene: 9. There are 15 residues in the CDR3. In germline, CDR1 is MNHEY, CDR2 SMNVEV (reference sequence).

The V and J genes are TRBV10-3 and TRBJ2-1, with 10 bases matching TRBD2. The CDR3 covers 14 residues. Germline CDR1 and CDR2: ENHRY and SYGVKD. The trim removed 3 bases at V and 6 bases at J, leaving 2 bases unmatched. The CDR3: CAISDSGGGNEQFF. CDR3 nucleotide sequence: TGTGCCATCAGTGACAGCGGGGGGGGCAATGAGCAGTTCTTC.

The chain has TRBV28 and TRBJ1-6; 7 bases match TRBD1. The length of the CDR3 is 16 residues. Germline lookup yields CDR1 MDHEN and CDR2 SYDVKM. Trimming took 6 bases from V and 0 from J; bases not matched to a gene: 5. In DNA, the CDR3 is TGTGCCAGCAGGCGACAGGGAACCTCCTATAATTCACCCCTCCACTTT. Its protein is CASRRQGTSYNSPLHF.

J is TRBJ1-2 and V is TRBV28; 8 positions agree with TRBD1. Germline assignment: CDR1 MDHEN and CDR2 SYDVKM. The CDR3 totals 14 residues. V shed 7 bases, J shed 6 bases, and the junction held 10 bases outside the gene matches. CDR3 sequence (DNA): TGTGCCAGCACACGGACAGGGAACATTAATGGCTACACCTTC. As protein: CASTRTGNINGYTF.

A few counts support this clone. The chain uses TRBV5-4 and TRBJ1-1; no definite D call. CDR3 length: 14 amino acids. From germline, CDR1 is SGHNT and CDR2 YYREEE (reference sequence). V lost 4 bases and J lost 1, with 11 bases in between. The CDR3, as DNA: TGTGCCAGCAGCCCACAGACACCGAACACTGAAGCTTTCTTT. Protein product: CASSPQTPNTEAFF.

The chain couples TRBV2 to TRBJ2-7; perhaps TRBD2 as D (6 bases). V shed 0 bases and J shed 3 bases, with 12 bases lying between them. The CDR3 is 15 amino acids. CDR1 and CDR2 from the germline V gene are SNHLY and FYNNEI. As DNA, the CDR3 is TGTGCCAGCAGTGAAGCCCGGGGGAGCTTCTACGAGCAGTACTTC. Translated, it gives CASSEARGSFYEQYF.

The chain has TRBV7-8 and TRBJ1-5, with 7 bases lining up with TRBD1. This CDR3 spans 16 amino acids. Germline V gene sequence: CDR1 SGHVS, CDR2 FQNEAQ. Trimming cost V 0 bases and J 11 bases; bases outside gene matches: 13. As DNA, the CDR3 is TGTGCCAGCAGCTTAGCGCGGGCAGGGGGTAATCTGGCCCAGCATTTT. It is translated as CASSLARAGGNLAQHF.

This clone turned up a few times. This rearrangement joins TRBV25-1 to TRBJ1-1; 12 bases fit TRBD1. The CDR3 has 15 amino acids. Trimming took 9 bases from V and 4 from J; bases not matched to a gene: 9. Germline V lookup: CDR1 MGHDK, CDR2 SYGVNS. CDR3 sequence reads: CASRDRGHMGTEAFF. Written as DNA, the CDR3 is TGTGCCAGTCGGGACAGGGGGCATATGGGCACTGAAGCTTTCTTT.

The rearrangement uses TRBV18 and TRBJ1-2; 7 bases line up with TRBD1. The CDR3 covers 16 residues. CDR1 and CDR2 (germline): KGHSH, LQKENI. V was clipped by 2 bases and J by 7 bases; unmatched bases: 13. CDR3 coding DNA: TGTGCCAGCTCACCAATCACAGGGGAAATGGTAGCTGGCTACACCTTC. Amino acid sequence: CASSPITGEMVAGYTF.

This chain joins TRBV23-1 and TRBJ1-4; the D is unclear. TRBV23-1 counts as an open reading frame of uncertain function. The V gene lost 2 bases and the J gene lost 12 bases, with 10 bases spanning the gap. The CDR3 covers 12 residues. The CDR3, as DNA: TGCGCCAGCAGTCAACTAGTCGGGGAACTGTTTTTT. As protein: CASSQLVGELFF.

Concerning this clone: The junction departs from the called germline gene at one end, perhaps through a read error. This chain connects TRBV7-9 to TRBJ1-2, with TRBD1 identical over 11 bases. The CDR3 sequence is 15 residues long. Germline V lookup: CDR1 SEHNR, CDR2 FQNEAQ (reference sequence). For the CDR3, the DNA is TGTTCCAGCACGAGGACAGGGGGCTTAAACTATGGCTACACCTTC. Translated, it gives CSSTRTGGLNYGYTF.

The chain uses TRBV30 and TRBJ2-5; D uncertain. There are 11 residues in the CDR3. V dropped 3 bases and J dropped 6 bases, with 8 bases sitting between them. Germline CDR1 GTSNPN, CDR2 SVGIG (reference sequence). The CDR3 nucleotides read TGTGCCTGGAGACAAGAAAAGACCCAGTACTTC. This encodes CAWRQEKTQYF.

As for this clone: The sample has other DNA sequences that encode this CDR3 too. The chain uses TRBV7-9 and TRBJ2-1; D perhaps matches TRBD2 (5 bases). The germline V gene has CDR1 SEHNR and CDR2 FQNEAQ (reference sequence). The CDR3 has 15 amino acids. The V end was cut by 0 bases, the J end by 0 bases, with 6 bases between. In nucleotides, the CDR3 is TGTGCCAGCAGCTTAGCGGGGAGCTCCTACAATGAGCAGTTCTTC. It codes for CASSLAGSSYNEQFF.

This clone was recorded at least ten times. V gene TRBV7-6 combines with J gene TRBJ2-7; tentative D call: TRBD2 (5 bases). The length of the CDR3 is 13 residues. V was cut by 0 bases and J by 2 bases, with 5 bases left in between. Germline V gene lookup returns CDR1 SGHVS and CDR2 FNYEAQ. In nucleotides, the CDR3 is TGTGCCAGCAGCTTAGCTAGCGCCTACGAGCAGTACTTC. Its translation: CASSLASAYEQYF. The entire variable domain, with the rest obtained from reference TRBV7-6 and TRBJ2-7, is as follows: GAGVSQSPRYKVTKRGQDVALRCDPISGHVSLYWYRQALGQGPEFLTYFNYEAQQDKSGLPNDRFSAERPEGSISTLTIQRTEQRDSAMYRCASSLASAYEQYFGPGTRLTVT.

V usage is TRBV18 and J usage is TRBJ1-1; a possible D gene is TRBD1 (6 bases). Germline loops: CDR1 KGHSH, CDR2 LQKENI. The germline V and J ends were trimmed by 0 bases and 8 bases, with 13 bases remaining between them. CDR3 length equals 14 residues. In DNA form, the CDR3 reads TGTGCCAGCTCACCACCTTTCCGGACAGCCGAAGCTTTCTTT. It is translated as CASSPPFRTAEAFF. Filled out from reference TRBV18 and TRBJ1-1, the complete variable domain reads NAGVMQNPRHLVRRRGQEARLRCSPMKGHSHVYWYRQLPEEGLKFMVYLQKENIIDESGMPKERFSAEFPKEGPSILRIQQVVRGDSAAYFCASSPPFRTAEAFFGQGTRLTVV.

CDR3 protein: CASSYGQGARSPLHF. The CDR3, as DNA: TGTGCCAGCAGTTACGGACAGGGGGCTCGATCACCCCTCCACTTT. The J gene is TRBJ1-6, the V gene TRBV6-5, with TRBD1 matching over 11 bases. J gave up 10 bases and V 2 bases, and 4 bases lay outside the gene matches. The CDR3 is made up of 15 amino acids. Germline lookup yields CDR1 MNHEY and CDR2 SVGAGI.

This chain uses TRBV11-3 with TRBJ2-1; the match to TRBD2 covers 12 bases. The CDR3 length is 19 residues. Germline CDR1 SGHNT, CDR2 YENEEA. The J segment lost 8 bases and the V segment lost 5 bases, leaving 19 bases of the junction unmatched. This CDR3 is CASSADILAGGPIWDEQFF. The CDR3 nucleotides read TGTGCCAGCAGCGCGGACATACTAGCGGGAGGCCCCATATGGGATGAGCAGTTCTTC.